The 32 T cell receptor beta chains below come from one sample, sequenced in a study of shared clonotypes between healthy human individuals. Produced via immunoSEQ multiplex PCR; TCRdb's table is partial and in-frame only. Among approximately 2,000,000 clones listed, approximately 90% were seen once. The sequencing input was naive CD4+ T cells from PBMCs. Subset here: CD45RA+ positively selected. The receptor set was obtained from a man aged 18-30 years in good health. Some clones in this sample may be carry-over from other donors' samples.

V usage is TRBV4-2 and J usage is TRBJ1-2, with 11 bases fitting TRBD1. V gave up 3 bases and J gave up 5 bases; unmatched junction bases: 8. The length of the CDR3 is 16 residues. Germline assignment: CDR1 LGHNA and CDR2 YNFKEQ. The CDR3 spells CASSQAGTGGGYGYTF. CDR3 coding DNA: TGTGCCAGCAGCCAGGCCGGGACAGGGGGAGGTTATGGCTACACCTTC.

This clone was recorded only once. As DNA, the CDR3 is TGTGCCAGCAGTCTCTCGGGTAGCGGGAGATCCTACAATGAGCAGTTCTTC. It specifies CASSLSGSGRSYNEQFF. V and J are TRBV6-4 and TRBJ2-1; 9 nucleotides match TRBD2. CDR3 size: 17 residues. Germline CDR1 is MRHNA and CDR2 is SNTAGT. Trimming cost V 5 bases and J 1 base; bases outside gene matches: 9.

As to this clone: Other DNA sequences in this specimen translate into the identical CDR3. J is TRBJ2-1 and V is TRBV5-6; the D gene could be TRBD1 or TRBD2 (5 bases each). Germline V gene lookup returns CDR1 SGHDT and CDR2 YYEEEE. Trimming stripped 0 bases from V and 8 bases from J, with 9 bases between. The length of the CDR3 is 13 residues. The CDR3 nucleotides read TGTGCCAGCAGCTTGGTGGTGGGGGATGAGCAGTTCTTC. Amino acids: CASSLVVGDEQFF.

The chain carries TRBV27 and TRBJ1-4; D remains ambiguous. V was pared by 6 bases and J by 0 bases, with 20 bases between. CDR1 is MNHEY and CDR2 is SMNVEV in the germline V gene (reference sequence). The CDR3 runs to 18 residues. The CDR3 nucleotides read TGTGCCAGCAGCTCCCAGGCGTTACCCTTATCAACTAATGAAAAACTGTTTTTT. Protein product: CASSSQALPLSTNEKLFF.

V usage is TRBV4-3 and J usage is TRBJ2-2; the match to TRBD2 covers 9 bases. Germline-derived CDR1 and CDR2 are LGHNA and YSLEER. With V trimmed by 6 bases and J by 8 bases, 10 bases remained unmatched. The CDR3 totals 15 residues. The DNA for the CDR3 is TGCGCCAGCAGAGGCGGGAGGGTTGAGGTAGGGGAGCTGTTTTTT. Its translation is CASRGGRVEVGELFF.

V usage is TRBV6-1 and J usage is TRBJ1-2; 8 nucleotides align to TRBD1. V lost 4 bases and J lost 6; bases outside the gene matches: 7. This CDR3 has 14 residues. Germline CDR1 MNHNS, CDR2 SASEGT. The CDR3 loop reads CASSVGRGLDGYTF. For the CDR3, the DNA is TGTGCCAGCAGTGTAGGCAGGGGGCTCGATGGCTACACCTTC.

The V gene is TRBV7-8, the J gene TRBJ2-1; D is unresolved. V shed 3 bases and J shed 8 bases, with 11 bases lying between them. Germline lookup yields CDR1 SGHVS and CDR2 FQNEAQ. CDR3 length: 13 residues. The CDR3 protein is CASSFDPRHEQFF. The DNA for the CDR3 is TGTGCCAGCAGCTTCGACCCTAGGCATGAGCAGTTCTTC.

The chain employs TRBV12-5 and TRBJ2-2; TRBD2 matches at 7 bases. This CDR3 contains 15 residues. CDR1 LGHNT and CDR2 FRNRAP come from the germline V gene. V trimming: 6 bases; J trimming: 6 bases; junction bases outside the gene matches: 10. CDR3 in DNA: TGTGCTAGTGGACAGGACACAGCGGGGCCCGGGGAGCTGTTTTTT. It encodes CASGQDTAGPGELFF.

The V and J genes are TRBV2 and TRBJ2-1; TRBD2 aligns across 12 bases. Trimming at V came to 6 bases and at J to 9 bases, leaving 9 bases not matched to a gene. The CDR3 consists of 15 residues. Per germline, CDR1 SNHLY and CDR2 FYNNEI. For the CDR3, the DNA is TGTGCCAGCAGCACTAGCGGGAGGTTATATAGTGAGCAGTTCTTC. It is translated as CASSTSGRLYSEQFF.

The J gene is TRBJ1-6, the V gene TRBV4-2; D not certain. The CDR3 length is 15 residues. From germline, CDR1 is LGHNA and CDR2 YNFKEQ. V was clipped by 0 bases and J by 6 bases, with 9 bases between them. In DNA, the CDR3 is TGTGCCAGCAGCCAAGATGTGGCCCGTAATTCACCCCTCCACTTT. As protein: CASSQDVARNSPLHF.

The chain is built from TRBV7-9 and TRBJ1-1, with TRBD1 identical over 7 bases. The length of the CDR3 is 13 residues. Germline-derived CDR1 and CDR2 are SEHNR and FQNEAQ (reference sequence). Germline trimming cut 2 bases from V and 11 bases from J; bases unmatched to any gene: 8. This chain's CDR3 is CASSLPGQSMAFF. The CDR3 nucleotides read TGTGCCAGCAGCTTACCGGGACAGAGCATGGCTTTCTTT.

The chain uses TRBV28 and TRBJ1-6; D gene ambiguous. Trimming removed 8 bases at V and 9 bases at J, with 23 bases between. This CDR3 spans 16 amino acids. Germline V gene lookup returns CDR1 MDHEN and CDR2 SYDVKM. The CDR3: CASDDASGIRSSPLHF. DNA for the CDR3: TGTGCCAGCGACGACGCTTCGGGAATCCGGAGTTCACCCCTCCACTTT.

V and J are TRBV27 and TRBJ2-7; TRBD2 matches 7 bases. Germline V CDR1 and CDR2: MNHEY, SMNVEV (reference sequence). The junction had 12 bases not matched to a gene; V was cut back by 4 bases and J by 3 bases. CDR3 size: 16 residues. The CDR3 spells CASSSLSGTTIYEQYF. The CDR3, as DNA: TGTGCCAGCAGTTCATTGTCCGGGACTACAATCTACGAGCAGTACTTC.

The rearrangement links TRBV5-8 to TRBJ1-4; no clear D. The CDR3 spans 17 residues. V was shortened by 1 base and J by 3 bases, with 16 bases between the two germline ends. Per the germline V gene, CDR1 is SGHTS and CDR2 is YDEGEE. The chain's CDR3 is CASSLIRKEFANEKLFF. CDR3 DNA sequence: TGTGCCAGCAGCTTGATCAGGAAGGAGTTTGCTAATGAAAAACTGTTTTTT.

This rearrangement joins TRBV7-2 to TRBJ2-7; D is possibly TRBD2 (6 bases). Germline CDR1 and CDR2: SGHTA and FQGNSA. Trimming cost V 0 bases and J 5 bases, with 14 bases left between them. The CDR3 is 15 amino acids. DNA for the CDR3: TGTGCCAGCAGCTTAGCAGCGGGTAGGGCTGACGAGCAGTACTTC. It specifies CASSLAAGRADEQYF.

The chain is built from TRBV4-1 and TRBJ2-2, with D perhaps matching TRBD1 (5 bases). The CDR3 covers 14 residues. The germline V gene has CDR1 MGHRA and CDR2 YSYEKL. Trimming removed 6 bases at V and 1 base at J, with 9 bases between. CDR3 amino acids: CASRQDWNTGELFF. The DNA for the CDR3 is TGCGCCAGCAGACAGGATTGGAACACCGGGGAGCTGTTTTTT.

As concerns this clone: In the same sample, other DNA sequences code for this CDR3. The rearrangement joins TRBV7-3 to TRBJ2-1; 9 bases are a match to TRBD2. Per the germline V gene, CDR1 is SGHTA and CDR2 is FQGTGA. The CDR3 has 15 residues. J lost 3 bases, V lost 1 base, and 1 base had no gene match. CDR3: CASSLSGRGYNEQFF. CDR3 DNA sequence: TGTGCCAGCAGCTTAAGCGGGAGGGGCTACAATGAGCAGTTCTTC.

This chain uses TRBV15 with TRBJ2-2, with D unresolved. Germline V gives CDR1 LNHNV, CDR2 YYDKDF (reference sequence). This CDR3 has 12 residues. Trimming pared 4 bases from V and 5 bases from J, leaving 5 bases between. The DNA for the CDR3 is TGTGCCACCAGCACCAGAACCGGGGAGCTGTTTTTT. Its translation is CATSTRTGELFF.

The chain recombines TRBV28 with TRBJ2-7, with D tentatively TRBD2 (6 bases). Germline V gives CDR1 MDHEN, CDR2 SYDVKM. This CDR3 has 16 residues. The ends were cut back, 6 bases at V and 3 bases at J, with 21 bases in the middle. The CDR3 here is CASSPPGASALYEQYF. Here the CDR3 DNA reads TGTGCCAGCAGCCCGCCCGGGGCTAGCGCGCTCTACGAGCAGTACTTC.

The chain employs TRBV28 and TRBJ2-3, with D possibly matching TRBD2 (5 bases). V shed 5 bases and J shed 6 bases, with 18 bases lying between them. The CDR3 contains 15 residues. Per the germline V gene, CDR1 is MDHEN and CDR2 is SYDVKM. The CDR3 coding sequence is TGTGCCAGCAGTGGACTTTTTGGGGAGTCGGATACGCAGTATTTT. Its translation: CASSGLFGESDTQYF.

This clone was found once. The rearrangement joins TRBV7-9 to TRBJ2-1; D not resolved. The germline CDR1 and CDR2 sequences are SEHNR and FQNEAQ (reference sequence). Trimming took 7 bases from V and 5 from J, leaving 18 bases between them. The CDR3 is 15 residues long. CDR3 region: CASNPNQLLNNEQFF. CDR3 bases: TGTGCCAGCAACCCGAACCAGCTACTAAACAATGAGCAGTTCTTC.

The chain uses TRBV5-6 and TRBJ2-7, with D perhaps TRBD2 (5 bases). From germline, CDR1 is SGHDT and CDR2 YYEEEE. V was trimmed by 4 bases and J by 7 bases, leaving 12 bases between them. The CDR3 contains 12 residues. The CDR3 DNA follows: TGTGCCAGCAGCCAGCTAGCTCGGGAGCAGTACTTC. It codes for CASSQLAREQYF.

The chain links TRBV7-6 to TRBJ2-3; 8 bases line up with TRBD1. J was trimmed by 1 base and V by 1 base; bases with no gene match: 10. The CDR3 has 18 amino acids. Germline loops: CDR1 SGHVS, CDR2 FNYEAQ. The CDR3 is CASSLVWDRSWGTDTQYF. CDR3 nucleotides: TGTGCCAGCAGCTTAGTATGGGACAGGTCATGGGGCACAGATACGCAGTATTTT. Drawing the rest from reference TRBV7-6 and TRBJ2-3, the complete variable domain is GAGVSQSPRYKVTKRGQDVALRCDPISGHVSLYWYRQALGQGPEFLTYFNYEAQQDKSGLPNDRFSAERPEGSISTLTIQRTEQRDSAMYRCASSLVWDRSWGTDTQYFGPGTRLTVL.

This chain links TRBV10-3 with TRBJ2-3; 7 bases line up with TRBD1. CDR3 length: 17 residues. The ends lost 3 bases at V and 0 bases at J; junction bases unmatched: 9. The germline gives CDR1 ENHRY, CDR2 SYGVKD. DNA for the CDR3: TGTGCCATCAGTGATAGACAGGGCAAAGCTAGCACAGATACGCAGTATTTT. Translated, it gives CAISDRQGKASTDTQYF.

CDR3 sequence reads: CASPGRGNTEAFF. CDR3 DNA sequence: TGTGCCAGCCCTGGCCGAGGAAACACTGAAGCTTTCTTT. The chain combines TRBV28 with TRBJ1-1; no firm D call. The CDR3 runs to 13 residues. Germline V CDR1 and CDR2: MDHEN, SYDVKM. V lost 8 bases and J lost 2, with 12 bases in between.

The chain has TRBV7-9 and TRBJ2-1; D remains ambiguous. The CDR3 has 14 amino acids. Deletions cut 3 bases from V and 10 bases from J, with 16 bases between. CDR1 SEHNR and CDR2 FQNEAQ come from the germline V gene (reference sequence). CDR3 nucleotide sequence: TGTGCCAGCAGCTTTGGGTCCGCCTTCAGGGAGCAGTTCTTC. Its protein product is CASSFGSAFREQFF.

CDR3 loop: CASSFLPGGQGNYGYTF. The CDR3 nucleotides are TGTGCCAGCAGCTTTCTGCCCGGCGGACAGGGGAACTATGGCTACACCTTC. V and J are TRBV7-3 and TRBJ1-2; 9 bases fit TRBD1. Trimming removed 3 bases from V and 2 bases from J; junction bases left unmatched: 10. Germline CDR1 reads SGHTA; CDR2 reads FQGTGA. CDR3 length: 17 residues.

This clone came up a few times. The V and J genes are TRBV7-6 and TRBJ1-1; TRBD1 aligns across 7 bases. This CDR3 comprises 16 residues. The germline V gene encodes CDR1 SGHVS and CDR2 FNYEAQ. J gave up 0 bases and V 5 bases, and 9 bases lay outside the gene matches. The CDR3 nucleotides read TGTGCCAGCAGCCCCCGACCGGGACAGATGAACACTGAAGCTTTCTTT. Translating gives CASSPRPGQMNTEAFF.

CDR3 residues: CASSQDTGPSTGELFF. The CDR3 DNA follows: TGTGCCAGCAGCCAAGACACGGGACCCAGCACCGGGGAGCTGTTTTTT. The chain has TRBV4-2 and TRBJ2-2; TRBD1 or TRBD2 may be the D gene (5 bases each). With 0 bases removed from V and 4 bases from J, the gap between germline ends came to 12 bases. CDR1 and CDR2 (germline): LGHNA, YNFKEQ. The CDR3 runs 16 residues.

The chain has TRBV7-2 and TRBJ2-1; TRBD2 might be the D (5 bases). The germline gives CDR1 SGHTA, CDR2 FQGNSA. This CDR3 has 14 residues. V was cut by 5 bases and J by 2 bases, with 10 bases left in between. CDR3 sequence reads: CASSPGLPYNEQFF. The CDR3 nucleotides read TGTGCCAGCAGCCCAGGACTGCCCTACAATGAGCAGTTCTTC.

The CDR3 is CASSAPTSGTGNHEQYF. CDR3 DNA sequence: TGTGCCAGCAGCGCCCCTACCTCCGGGACAGGTAATCACGAGCAGTACTTC. V is TRBV9 and J is TRBJ2-7; 8 positions agree with TRBD1. V lost 3 bases and J lost 5; bases outside the gene matches: 16. CDR1 and CDR2 from the germline V gene are SGDLS and YYNGEE. The CDR3 runs 17 residues.

This chain uses TRBV7-2 with TRBJ1-2; D is unclear. The CDR3 is 13 amino acids. Trimming pared 5 bases from V and 6 bases from J, leaving 13 bases between. Germline V gene data show CDR1 as SGHTA and CDR2 as FQGNSA. The CDR3 DNA follows: TGTGCCAGCAGCCGGAGAGACACAAATGGCTACACCTTC. Protein sequence: CASSRRDTNGYTF.